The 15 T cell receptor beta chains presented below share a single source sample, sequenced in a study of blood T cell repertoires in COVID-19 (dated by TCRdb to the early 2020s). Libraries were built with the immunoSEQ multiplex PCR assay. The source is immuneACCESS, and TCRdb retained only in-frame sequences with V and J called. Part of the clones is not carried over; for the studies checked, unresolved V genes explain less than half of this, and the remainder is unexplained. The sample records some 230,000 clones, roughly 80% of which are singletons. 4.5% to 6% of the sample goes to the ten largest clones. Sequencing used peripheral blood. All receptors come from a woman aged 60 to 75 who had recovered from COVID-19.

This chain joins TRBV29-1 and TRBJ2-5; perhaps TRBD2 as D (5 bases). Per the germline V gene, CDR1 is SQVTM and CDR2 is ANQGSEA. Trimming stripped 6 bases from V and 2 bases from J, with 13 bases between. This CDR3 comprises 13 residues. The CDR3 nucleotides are TGCAGCGTCCTAAAAGGCGGGCAAGAGACCCAGTACTTC. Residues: CSVLKGGQETQYF.

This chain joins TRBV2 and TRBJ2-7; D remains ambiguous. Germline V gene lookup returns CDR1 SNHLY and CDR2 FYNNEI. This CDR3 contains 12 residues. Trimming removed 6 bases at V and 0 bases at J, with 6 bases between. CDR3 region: CASRTGSYEQYF. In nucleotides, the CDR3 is TGTGCCAGCAGGACGGGCTCCTACGAGCAGTACTTC.

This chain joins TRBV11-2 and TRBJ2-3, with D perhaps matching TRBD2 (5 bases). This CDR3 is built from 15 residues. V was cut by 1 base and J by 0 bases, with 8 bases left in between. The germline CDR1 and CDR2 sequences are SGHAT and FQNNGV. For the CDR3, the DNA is TGTGCCAGCAGCTTAGTCGGGATGAGCACAGATACGCAGTATTTT. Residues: CASSLVGMSTDTQYF.

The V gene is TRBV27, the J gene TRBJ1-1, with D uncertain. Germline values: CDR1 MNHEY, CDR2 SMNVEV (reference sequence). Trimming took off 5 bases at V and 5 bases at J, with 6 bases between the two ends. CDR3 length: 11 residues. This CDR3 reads CASSPGTEAFF. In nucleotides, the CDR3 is TGTGCCAGCAGTCCGGGGACTGAAGCTTTCTTT.

The CDR3 DNA reads as TGCGCCAGCAGCCATCCTGAGCGGGTAACAGATACGCAGTATTTT. As protein: CASSHPERVTDTQYF. This chain links TRBV4-1 with TRBJ2-3; a weak D match, TRBD2 (6 bases). The V gene's germline CDR1 is MGHRA and CDR2 YSYEKL. Trimming removed 3 bases from V and 3 bases from J, with 13 bases in between. The CDR3 spans 15 residues.

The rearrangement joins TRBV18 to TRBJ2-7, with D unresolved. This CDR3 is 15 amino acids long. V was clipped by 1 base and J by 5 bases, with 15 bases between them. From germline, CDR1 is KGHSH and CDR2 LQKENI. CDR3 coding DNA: TGTGCCAGCTCACCACTTACCGAGTCTTTCCACGAGCAGTACTTC. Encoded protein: CASSPLTESFHEQYF.

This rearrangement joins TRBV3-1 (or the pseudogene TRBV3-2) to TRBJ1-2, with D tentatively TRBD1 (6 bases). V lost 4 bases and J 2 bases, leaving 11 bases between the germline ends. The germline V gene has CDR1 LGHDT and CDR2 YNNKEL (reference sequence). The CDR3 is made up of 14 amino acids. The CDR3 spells CASSPRTANYGYTF. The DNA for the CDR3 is TGTGCCAGCAGCCCTCGGACAGCAAACTATGGCTACACCTTC.

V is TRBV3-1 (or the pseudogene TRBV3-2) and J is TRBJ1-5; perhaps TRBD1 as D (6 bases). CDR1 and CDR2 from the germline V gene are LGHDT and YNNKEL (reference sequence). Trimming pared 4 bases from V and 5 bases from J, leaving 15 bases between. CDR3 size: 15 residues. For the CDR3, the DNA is TGTGCCAGCAGCCCGGACAGTAATCAGGATCAGCCCCAGCATTTT. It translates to CASSPDSNQDQPQHF.

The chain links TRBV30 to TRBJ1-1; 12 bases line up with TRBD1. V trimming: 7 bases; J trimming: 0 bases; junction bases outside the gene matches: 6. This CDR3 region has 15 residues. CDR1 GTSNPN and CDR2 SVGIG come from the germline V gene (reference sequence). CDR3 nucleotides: TGTGCCTTACCGGGACAGGGGGCGATGAACACTGAAGCTTTCTTT. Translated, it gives CALPGQGAMNTEAFF.

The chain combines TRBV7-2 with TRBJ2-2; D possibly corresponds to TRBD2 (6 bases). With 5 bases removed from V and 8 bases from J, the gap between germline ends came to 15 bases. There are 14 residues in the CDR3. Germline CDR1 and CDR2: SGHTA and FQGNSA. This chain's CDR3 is CASSPGAGLGELFF. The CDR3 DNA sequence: TGTGCCAGCAGCCCCGGAGCGGGTCTTGGGGAGCTGTTTTTT.

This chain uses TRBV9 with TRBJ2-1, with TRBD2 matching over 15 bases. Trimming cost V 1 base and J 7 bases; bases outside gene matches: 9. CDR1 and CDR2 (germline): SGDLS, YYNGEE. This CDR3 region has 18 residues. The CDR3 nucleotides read TGTGCCAGCAGCGTATACGGGACTAGCGGGGGGCCGGAGAATGAGCAGTTCTTC. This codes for CASSVYGTSGGPENEQFF.

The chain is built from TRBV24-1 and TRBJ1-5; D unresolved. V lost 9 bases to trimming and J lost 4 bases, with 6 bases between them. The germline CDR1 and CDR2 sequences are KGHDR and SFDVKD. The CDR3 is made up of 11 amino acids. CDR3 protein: CATPGNQPQHF. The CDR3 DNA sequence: TGTGCCACCCCCGGGAATCAGCCCCAGCATTTT.

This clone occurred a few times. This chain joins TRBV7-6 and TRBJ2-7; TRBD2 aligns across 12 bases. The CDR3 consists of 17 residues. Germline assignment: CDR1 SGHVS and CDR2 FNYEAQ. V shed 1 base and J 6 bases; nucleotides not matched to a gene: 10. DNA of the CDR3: TGTGCCAGCAGCTTAGAAAGGACTAGCGGGGCGGCGAGCGAGCAGTACTTC. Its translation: CASSLERTSGAASEQYF.

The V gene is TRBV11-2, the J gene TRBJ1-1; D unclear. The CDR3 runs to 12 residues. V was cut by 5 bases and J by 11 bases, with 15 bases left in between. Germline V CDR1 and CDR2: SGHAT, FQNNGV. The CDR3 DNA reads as TGTGCCAGCAGCCCCAACATTGTTACGGCTTTCTTT. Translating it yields CASSPNIVTAFF.

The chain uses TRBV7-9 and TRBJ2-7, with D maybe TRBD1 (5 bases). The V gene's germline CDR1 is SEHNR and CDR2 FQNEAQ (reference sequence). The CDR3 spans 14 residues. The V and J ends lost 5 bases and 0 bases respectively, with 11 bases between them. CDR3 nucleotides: TGTGCCAGCAGCAAAGTGACAGTCTCCTACGAGCAGTACTTC. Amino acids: CASSKVTVSYEQYF.